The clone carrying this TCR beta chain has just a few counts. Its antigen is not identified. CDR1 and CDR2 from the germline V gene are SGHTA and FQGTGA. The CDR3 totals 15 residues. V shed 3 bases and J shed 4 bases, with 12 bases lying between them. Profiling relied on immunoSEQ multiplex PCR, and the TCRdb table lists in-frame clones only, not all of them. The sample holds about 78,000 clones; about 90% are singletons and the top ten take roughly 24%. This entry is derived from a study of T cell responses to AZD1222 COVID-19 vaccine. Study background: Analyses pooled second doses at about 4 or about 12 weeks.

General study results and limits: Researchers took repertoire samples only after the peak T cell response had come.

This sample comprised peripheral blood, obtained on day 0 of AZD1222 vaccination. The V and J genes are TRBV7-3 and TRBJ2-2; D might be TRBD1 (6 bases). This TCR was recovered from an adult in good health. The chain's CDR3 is CASSFAQGGTGELFF. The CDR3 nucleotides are TGTGCCAGCAGCTTTGCACAGGGTGGCACCGGGGAGCTGTTTTTT.